These 31 T cell receptor beta chains came from one sample sequenced in a study of cytomegalovirus exposure and HLA in healthy donors. 13 Jbeta primers and 60 Vbeta primers were used for the PCR. The protocol was immunoSEQ multiplex PCR, while the TCRdb copy is restricted to in-frame clones and leaves out a portion. The repertoire has more than 95,000 clones, approximately 80% of them found once; the top ten carry about 1.7%. Sequenced input: PBMCs. The receptors stem from a man aged 18 to 30 in good health and CMV-seronegative.

The CDR3 coding sequence is TGCGCCAGCAGCCTTGGGACAGGGAACACCGGGGAGCTGTTTTTT. This sequence encodes CASSLGTGNTGELFF. The V call is TRBV4-3, the J call TRBJ2-2; 8 bases map to TRBD1. With 4 bases clipped from V and 1 base from J, the junction kept 2 bases outside the gene matches. CDR3 size: 15 residues. Germline CDR1 and CDR2: LGHNA and YSLEER.

V usage is TRBV19 and J usage is TRBJ1-5, with D possibly matching TRBD1 (6 bases). Trimming stripped 7 bases from V and 6 bases from J, with 19 bases between. Germline values: CDR1 LNHDA, CDR2 SQIVND (reference sequence). The CDR3 runs to 15 residues. The CDR3 is CASIDVQGIGQPQHF. For the CDR3, the DNA is TGTGCCAGTATCGACGTACAGGGTATCGGTCAGCCCCAGCATTTT.

This clone was counted a few times. The chain uses TRBV19 and TRBJ2-7; D is uncertain. This CDR3 is built from 13 residues. Trimming cost V 8 bases and J 3 bases, with 14 bases left between them. Germline CDR1 reads LNHDA; CDR2 reads SQIVND (reference sequence). CDR3 DNA sequence: TGTGCCAGTTCCCCGCAGGCGCTCTACGAGCAGTACTTC. Residues: CASSPQALYEQYF. The full variable domain, in which reference TRBV19 and TRBJ2-7 provide the parts outside the CDR3, is DGGITQSPKYLFRKEGQNVTLSCEQNLNHDAMYWYRQDPGQGLRLIYYSQIVNDFQKGDIAEGYSVSREKKESFPLTVTSAQKNPTAFYLCASSPQALYEQYFGPGTRLTVT.

The genes are TRBV2 and TRBJ1-2, with 12 bases that match TRBD1. The germline V gene encodes CDR1 SNHLY and CDR2 FYNNEI. The V gene end was trimmed by 6 bases and the J gene end by 4 bases; junction bases not matched to a gene: 3. The CDR3 runs to 14 residues. CDR3 nucleotides: TGTGCCAGCAGCGGGACAGGGGGCACCTATGGCTACACCTTC. This encodes CASSGTGGTYGYTF.

V and J are TRBV18 and TRBJ2-2; 7 positions match TRBD1. The germline V gene has CDR1 KGHSH and CDR2 LQKENI. Trimming at V came to 1 base and at J to 7 bases, leaving 12 bases not matched to a gene. The CDR3 runs 17 residues. The CDR3 nucleotides are TGTGCCAGCTCACCACTGCCACAGGGGACAAATGGCGGGGAGCTGTTTTTT. Protein sequence: CASSPLPQGTNGGELFF.

Written as DNA, the CDR3 is TGTGCCAGCAGCCCCGGTTCGCACCGGGGAGGCGAGCAGTACTTC. This gives the protein CASSPGSHRGGEQYF. The gene calls are TRBV9 and TRBJ2-7; tentative D call: TRBD2 (6 bases). The CDR3 totals 15 residues. V lost 4 bases, J lost 6 bases, and 20 bases lay in between. The germline gives CDR1 SGDLS, CDR2 YYNGEE.

The V gene is TRBV5-6, the J gene TRBJ2-3; D is possibly TRBD2 (6 bases). Germline V CDR1 and CDR2: SGHDT, YYEEEE. V gave up 0 bases and J gave up 2 bases, with 10 bases separating them. The CDR3 has 15 residues. The CDR3 nucleotides read TGTGCCAGCAGCTTGGGGCGGGGCTACACAGATACGCAGTATTTT. Translated, it gives CASSLGRGYTDTQYF.

The rearrangement joins TRBV27 to TRBJ2-4, with a tentative D call TRBD1 (6 bases). The CDR3 is 16 residues long. Germline CDR1 reads MNHEY; CDR2 reads SMNVEV (reference sequence). Trimming shortened V by 5 bases and J by 0 bases, and 14 bases separated the two germline ends. CDR3 protein: CASSDGTRGAKNIQYF. The CDR3 DNA reads TGTGCCAGCAGTGACGGGACACGAGGAGCCAAAAACATTCAGTACTTC.

V usage is TRBV11-2 and J usage is TRBJ1-2; 8 bases line up with TRBD1. The germline V gene encodes CDR1 SGHAT and CDR2 FQNNGV. V lost 6 bases to trimming and J lost 5 bases; unmatched junction nucleotides: 11. The CDR3 has 15 amino acids. The CDR3 here is CASSPTTGEGYGYTF. The CDR3 region has the DNA TGTGCCAGCAGTCCCACGACAGGGGAAGGTTATGGCTACACCTTC.

The V call is TRBV11-3, the J call TRBJ2-2; TRBD2 is a possible D gene (6 bases). The V and J ends lost 7 bases and 0 bases respectively, with 12 bases between them. This CDR3 is built from 15 residues. Germline values: CDR1 SGHNT, CDR2 YENEEA. Here the CDR3 reads CASKGGATNTGELFF. As DNA, the CDR3 is TGTGCCAGCAAAGGAGGGGCGACGAACACCGGGGAGCTGTTTTTT.

The genes are TRBV4-3 and TRBJ2-7; TRBD1 matches at 9 bases. Germline CDR1 LGHNA, CDR2 YSLEER. This CDR3 spans 14 amino acids. Trimming cost V 3 bases and J 1 base; bases outside gene matches: 1. The CDR3, as DNA: TGCGCCAGCAGCCATGGGACAGGGTCCTACGAGCAGTACTTC. As protein: CASSHGTGSYEQYF.

The V gene is TRBV7-8, the J gene TRBJ2-3; tentative D call: TRBD1 (5 bases). V lost 3 bases, J lost 4 bases, and 11 bases lay in between. Germline CDR1 SGHVS, CDR2 FQNEAQ. The CDR3 runs to 14 residues. In nucleotides, the CDR3 is TGTGCCAGCAGCTTGGACCCCAGGGCAGATACGCAGTATTTT. Translating it yields CASSLDPRADTQYF.

The gene calls are TRBV2 and TRBJ1-2; D might be TRBD1 (6 bases). This CDR3 has 13 amino acids. CDR1 is SNHLY, CDR2 FYNNEI, per germline. V was trimmed by 10 bases and J by 3 bases, leaving 15 bases between them. The CDR3 bases are TGTGCCATCCCGGACAGTAGCGACTATGGCTACACCTTC. It specifies CAIPDSSDYGYTF.

This clone has a single count. The chain carries TRBV2 and TRBJ2-5; TRBD1 matches 8 bases. Trimming removed 4 bases from V and 5 bases from J; junction bases left unmatched: 0. The CDR3 spans 12 residues. Germline CDR1 SNHLY, CDR2 FYNNEI. The CDR3: CASSGDRETQYF. In DNA, the CDR3 is TGTGCCAGCAGTGGGGACAGGGAGACCCAGTACTTC.

The chain carries TRBV15 and TRBJ1-4, with D perhaps TRBD1 (6 bases). CDR3 length equals 17 residues. V lost 4 bases and J 2 bases, leaving 17 bases between the germline ends. CDR1 LNHNV and CDR2 YYDKDF come from the germline V gene (reference sequence). The CDR3 here is CATSKETGRATNEKLFF. DNA for the CDR3: TGTGCCACCAGCAAGGAGACAGGCCGGGCGACTAATGAAAAACTGTTTTTT.

The J gene is TRBJ2-1, the V gene TRBV12-5; D gene unclear. The CDR3 has 12 amino acids. Deletions cut 2 bases from V and 8 bases from J, with 7 bases between. Germline loops: CDR1 LGHNT, CDR2 FRNRAP. CDR3 sequence reads: CASGLNRDEQFF. CDR3 nucleotide sequence: TGTGCTAGTGGTTTGAACCGGGATGAGCAGTTCTTC.

This chain uses TRBV19 with TRBJ1-5; unclear D gene. The CDR3 totals 15 residues. CDR1 and CDR2 from the germline V gene are LNHDA and SQIVND (reference sequence). Between the trimmed V and J ends, which lost 2 bases and 0 bases, there was a span of 8 bases. DNA of the CDR3: TGTGCCAGTAGTATAAACAGTTATAGCAATCAGCCCCAGCATTTT. Amino acids: CASSINSYSNQPQHF. Based on the CDR3 plus reference TRBV19 and TRBJ1-5, the full variable domain is DGGITQSPKYLFRKEGQNVTLSCEQNLNHDAMYWYRQDPGQGLRLIYYSQIVNDFQKGDIAEGYSVSREKKESFPLTVTSAQKNPTAFYLCASSINSYSNQPQHFGDGTRLSIL.

The CDR3 DNA follows: TGTGCCAGCAGTGTCCTTCGACTAGCGGGGGCGAACACCGGGGAGCTGTTTTTT. Amino acid sequence: CASSVLRLAGANTGELFF. This chain joins TRBV27 and TRBJ2-2; 12 bases are shared with TRBD2. This CDR3 comprises 18 residues. V lost 5 bases and J lost 0; bases outside the gene matches: 7. CDR1 is MNHEY and CDR2 is SMNVEV in the germline V gene (reference sequence).

As concerns this clone: A junction end diverges from the germline sequence, so it may reflect a read error. The V gene is TRBV7-9, the J gene TRBJ2-7, with D possibly matching TRBD2 (6 bases). From germline, CDR1 is SEHNR and CDR2 FQNEAQ (reference sequence). The CDR3 spans 14 residues. The CDR3 coding sequence is TGTTCCAGCAGCTTAGCCCAGGACTACCACGAGCAGTACTTC. Protein sequence: CSSSLAQDYHEQYF.

The chain links TRBV9 to TRBJ2-5; TRBD2 agrees at 10 bases. Germline CDR1 reads SGDLS; CDR2 reads YYNGEE. CDR3 size: 15 residues. After removal of 3 bases from V and 2 bases from J, the junction contained 4 bases not matched to a gene. CDR3 bases: TGTGCCAGCAGCGGGAGGACTAGCGGTCAAGAGACCCAGTACTTC. Its protein is CASSGRTSGQETQYF. The full variable domain, in which reference TRBV9 and TRBJ2-5 provide the parts outside the CDR3, is DSGVTQTPKHLITATGQRVTLRCSPRSGDLSVYWYQQSLDQGLQFLIQYYNGEERAKGNILERFSAQQFPDLHSELNLSSLELGDSALYFCASSGRTSGQETQYFGPGTRLLVL.

This chain connects TRBV27 to TRBJ1-5; D gene uncertain. CDR1 and CDR2 (germline): MNHEY, SMNVEV (reference sequence). The CDR3 has 12 residues. The V end was cut by 4 bases, the J end by 9 bases, with 10 bases between. The CDR3 sequence is CASSSRAGPQHF. CDR3 DNA: TGTGCCAGCAGTTCCCGGGCGGGGCCCCAGCATTTT.

V gene TRBV5-8 combines with J gene TRBJ2-6, with unresolved D. Germline V CDR1 and CDR2: SGHTS, YDEGEE. This CDR3 comprises 14 residues. With 0 bases removed from V and 2 bases from J, the gap between germline ends came to 3 bases. This chain's CDR3 is CASSLDTGANVLTF. In DNA form, the CDR3 reads TGTGCCAGCAGCTTGGATACTGGGGCCAACGTCCTGACTTTC.

This clone has a single count. This sequence joins TRBV18 and TRBJ1-3, with TRBD1 matching over 8 bases. The CDR3 loop spans 17 amino acids. Trimming cost V 3 bases and J 2 bases; bases outside gene matches: 9. Germline CDR1 reads KGHSH; CDR2 reads LQKENI. The CDR3 coding sequence is TGTGCCAGCTCACCGCGGACAGGGCGAAGAGCTGGAAACACCATATATTTT. Protein sequence: CASSPRTGRRAGNTIYF.

The chain combines TRBV4-2 with TRBJ1-1; D not certain. CDR1 and CDR2 from the germline V gene are LGHNA and YNFKEQ. V was trimmed by 1 base and J by 11 bases, leaving 29 bases between them. The CDR3 contains 18 residues. DNA for the CDR3: TGTGCCAGCAGCCAAGTAAGGGTCGGCAGCGGTGGGGTCTTTGGGGCTTTCTTT. Amino acids: CASSQVRVGSGGVFGAFF.

The V gene is TRBV6-6, the J gene TRBJ2-4; the D gene is possibly TRBD1 (6 bases). Trimming took off 2 bases at V and 5 bases at J, with 10 bases between the two ends. This CDR3 has 14 residues. CDR1 and CDR2 from the germline V gene are MNHNY and SVGAGI (reference sequence). The CDR3 loop is CASSYGQLENIQYF. The CDR3 DNA is TGTGCCAGCAGTTACGGACAGCTAGAAAACATTCAGTACTTC.

V is TRBV4-1 and J is TRBJ2-7, with 9 bases lining up with TRBD1. The J segment lost 1 base and the V segment lost 1 base, leaving 5 bases of the junction unmatched. This CDR3 comprises 16 residues. Germline V gene data show CDR1 as MGHRA and CDR2 as YSYEKL. This CDR3 is CASSQATGGGSYEQYF. CDR3 coding DNA: TGCGCCAGCAGCCAAGCTACAGGGGGCGGGTCCTACGAGCAGTACTTC.

This clone showed up just a few times. The chain is built from TRBV19 and TRBJ2-3, with 11 bases matching TRBD2. This CDR3 spans 16 amino acids. Trimming cost V 5 bases and J 0 bases; bases outside gene matches: 4. Per the germline V gene, CDR1 is LNHDA and CDR2 is SQIVND (reference sequence). The CDR3 protein is CASSSRTSGSTDTQYF. Here the CDR3 DNA reads TGTGCCAGTAGTTCGAGGACTAGCGGGAGCACAGATACGCAGTATTTT.

The chain joins TRBV2 to TRBJ1-1; the D gene is possibly TRBD1 (6 bases). V shed 5 bases and J shed 4 bases, with 23 bases lying between them. The length of the CDR3 is 17 residues. Germline V gene lookup returns CDR1 SNHLY and CDR2 FYNNEI. The CDR3, as DNA: TGTGCCAGCAGTAAAGGGGGATACTTAAAAGGGGGCACTGAAGCTTTCTTT. Amino acid sequence: CASSKGGYLKGGTEAFF.

A single count supports this clone. The V call is TRBV27, the J call TRBJ1-1; D is possibly TRBD1 (5 bases). Trimming removed 9 bases from V and 2 bases from J, with 10 bases in between. Germline V gives CDR1 MNHEY, CDR2 SMNVEV (reference sequence). The CDR3 length is 12 residues. The CDR3 coding sequence is TGTGCCAGTCAAAGGGGTAACACTGAAGCTTTCTTT. It yields the protein CASQRGNTEAFF.

The chain carries TRBV21-1 and TRBJ1-1; the table's D call TRBD1 went unverified against the DNA. TRBV21-1 is an annotated pseudogene. The CDR3 extends over 15 amino acids. The CDR3 nucleotides read TGTGCCAGCAGCAGGACAGGAGGAGCGAACACTGAAGCTTTCTTT. It encodes CASSRTGGANTEAFF.

The chain employs TRBV6-5 and TRBJ2-4; D remains ambiguous. V shed 2 bases and J shed 11 bases, with 7 bases lying between them. The CDR3 consists of 11 residues. The germline V gene has CDR1 MNHEY and CDR2 SVGAGI. The chain's CDR3 is CASSYGSVQYF. The CDR3 region has the DNA TGTGCCAGCAGTTACGGTTCAGTTCAGTACTTC.